This entry is about one TCR beta chain. Antigen unknown. The sample belongs to a study of OX40 agonist ivuxolimab in advanced cancers. The wider study: Patients received intravenous ivuxolimab every 2 weeks at 0.01 to 10 mg/kg. Study-level results: With doses of 0.1 to 3.0 mg/kg, CD4+ and CD8+ blood T cells had undergone clonal expansion by week 6.

V shed 4 bases and J 0 bases; nucleotides not matched to a gene: 7. This CDR3 has 17 residues. CDR1 PRHDT and CDR2 FYEKMQ come from the germline V gene (reference sequence). The repertoire was sequenced with immunoSEQ multiplex PCR; TCRdb's copy has only in-frame clones and lacks some. The sample consists of tens of thousands of clones, more than 75% of them appearing once. The sequencing used CD4+ or CD8+ T cells sorted from blood, collected in a trial of the OX40 agonist ivuxolimab. The chain uses TRBV13 and TRBJ2-3; TRBD2 matches at 10 bases. The sequence was obtained from an adult with an advanced solid tumor such as melanoma, head and neck, liver or kidney cancer. CDR3 in amino acids: CASSWLAGETSTDTQYF. For the CDR3, the DNA is TGTGCCAGCAGCTGGCTAGCGGGAGAGACTAGCACAGATACGCAGTATTTT.